These 15 T cell receptor beta chains came from one sample sequenced in a study of identical twins. TCRdb reanalysed the 5' RACE reads using MiXCR and keeps one entry per CDR3 protein. The sample has about 900,000 distinct CDR3 sequences, about 12% seen once. This same sample was also taken into another study, of yellow fever vaccine responses in identical twins.

The sequenced sample was PBMCs. Every receptor here comes from a woman in her late teens or twenties in good health.

In this sample, this clonotype turned up a few times. The V gene is TRBV3-1, the J gene TRBJ2-7; a weak D match, TRBD2 (6 bases). There are 12 residues in the CDR3. The germline V and J ends were trimmed by 0 bases and 7 bases, with 7 bases remaining between them. Germline loops: CDR1 LGHDT, CDR2 YNNKEL (reference sequence). CDR3 protein: CASSQEGREQYF. The CDR3 DNA is TGTGCCAGCAGCCAAGAAGGGAGGGAGCAGTACTTC.

The chain combines TRBV7-2 with TRBJ2-1; D is unresolved. V was cut by 1 base and J by 7 bases, with 8 bases left in between. Germline CDR1 SGHTA, CDR2 FQGNSA. This CDR3 comprises 13 residues. This CDR3 is CASSLVYGNEQFF. DNA for the CDR3: TGTGCCAGCAGCTTAGTATATGGGAATGAGCAGTTCTTC.

This clonotype showed up just a few times. The genes are TRBV29-1 and TRBJ2-1, with a tentative D call TRBD2 (6 bases). The CDR3 covers 15 residues. V lost 7 bases and J lost 12, with 28 bases in between. The germline CDR1 and CDR2 sequences are SQVTM and ANQGSEA. As DNA, the CDR3 is TGCAGCGCTTCGACTAGTGGTAGCTCCTACAAAGGGCAGTTCTTC. Amino acid sequence: CSASTSGSSYKGQFF.

The V gene is TRBV3-1, the J gene TRBJ1-1; D possibly corresponds to TRBD1 (5 bases). The V gene lost 0 bases and the J gene lost 1 base, with 15 bases spanning the gap. The CDR3 extends over 17 amino acids. Germline V CDR1 and CDR2: LGHDT, YNNKEL (reference sequence). CDR3 protein: CASSQDLLTARNTEAFF. DNA for the CDR3: TGTGCCAGCAGCCAAGATCTCTTGACAGCCAGGAACACTGAAGCTTTCTTT.

This clonotype occurred a few times. V usage is TRBV20-1 and J usage is TRBJ2-7, with D possibly TRBD2 on 6 matching bases. The CDR3 sequence is 15 residues long. V dropped 0 bases and J dropped 0 bases, with 12 bases sitting between them. The V gene's germline CDR1 is DFQATT and CDR2 SNEGSKA (reference sequence). DNA for the CDR3: TGCAGTGCTAGAGATCGCCTAGCGAGCTCCTACGAGCAGTACTTC. Protein sequence: CSARDRLASSYEQYF.

The sample holds a few counts of this clonotype. The V call is TRBV29-1, the J call TRBJ2-1, with 9 bases fitting TRBD2. This CDR3 is 17 amino acids long. The germline CDR1 and CDR2 sequences are SQVTM and ANQGSEA. The V and J ends lost 4 bases and 4 bases, in that order; junction bases with no gene match: 14. CDR3 nucleotide sequence: TGCAGCGTTGGTAAGGGAGGTAGCGGGAGATCGTACAATGAGCAGTTCTTC. Amino acid sequence: CSVGKGGSGRSYNEQFF.

The chain couples TRBV19 to TRBJ1-2; perhaps TRBD1 as D (6 bases). Germline V gene data show CDR1 as LNHDA and CDR2 as SQIVND (reference sequence). V was shortened by 3 bases and J by 7 bases, with 21 bases between the two germline ends. This CDR3 contains 16 residues. The CDR3 DNA reads as TGTGCCAGTAGTATCGGGGGCCCTACAGGCAGGGTTGGCTACACCTTC. Protein sequence: CASSIGGPTGRVGYTF. Looking up the rest from reference TRBV19 and TRBJ1-2 gives the full variable domain: DGGITQSPKYLFRKEGQNVTLSCEQNLNHDAMYWYRQDPGQGLRLIYYSQIVNDFQKGDIAEGYSVSREKKESFPLTVTSAQKNPTAFYLCASSIGGPTGRVGYTFGSGTRLTVV.

Concerning this clonotype itself: Relative to the germline gene, one junction end is altered; a read error may explain this. This chain joins TRBV5-6 and TRBJ2-7; a weak D match, TRBD1 (6 bases). The length of the CDR3 is 15 residues. Germline CDR1 and CDR2: SGHDT and YYEEEE. DNA for the CDR3: TGTGCCAGCAGCTCAACCGGGACACCCTCCTACGAGCGGTACTTC. Protein product: CASSSTGTPSYERYF.

This clonotype was recorded many times. This chain uses TRBV12-3 or TRBV12-4 with TRBJ1-6; D is unclear. The CDR3 totals 16 residues. The V end was cut by 6 bases, the J end by 0 bases, with 12 bases between. Here the CDR3 DNA reads TGTGCCAGCAGCCGGACCCTCAGCTCCTATAATTCACCCCTCCACTTT. This gives the protein CASSRTLSSYNSPLHF.

This clonotype came up many times. The DNA of the CDR3 is TGTGCCAGCAGCCCTAGCGTGGATACGCAGTATTTT. It codes for CASSPSVDTQYF. The chain links TRBV12-3 or TRBV12-4 to TRBJ2-3; tentative D call: TRBD2 (6 bases). The CDR3 has 12 residues. Trimming pared 6 bases from V and 6 bases from J, leaving 10 bases between.

This sequence joins TRBV7-9 and TRBJ2-3; 8 bases are shared with TRBD2. Losses at the gene ends were 3 bases for V and 6 bases for J; bases not matched to a gene: 8. This CDR3 has 15 amino acids. CDR1 SEHNR and CDR2 FQNEAQ come from the germline V gene (reference sequence). In DNA, the CDR3 is TGTGCCAGCAGCTTCTTGCCGGGAGGGCTGGATACGCAGTATTTT. It encodes CASSFLPGGLDTQYF. Filled out from reference TRBV7-9 and TRBJ2-3, the complete variable domain reads DTGVSQNPRHKITKRGQNVTFRCDPISEHNRLYWYRQTLGQGPEFLTYFQNEAQLEKSRLLSDRFSAERPKGSFSTLEIQRTEQGDSAMYLCASSFLPGGLDTQYFGPGTRLTVL.

This clonotype was seen more than once but under ten times. V and J are TRBV7-8 and TRBJ1-2, with TRBD1 identical over 9 bases. The CDR3 is made up of 16 amino acids. J was trimmed by 2 bases and V by 5 bases; bases with no gene match: 9. Germline CDR1 and CDR2: SGHVS and FQNEAQ. CDR3 nucleotides: TGTGCCAGCAGCCCAAGGGTACAGGGGGCGAACTATGGCTACACCTTC. It encodes CASSPRVQGANYGYTF.

This clonotype has a count of ten or more. V gene TRBV3-1 combines with J gene TRBJ1-5; TRBD1 aligns across 9 bases. CDR1 LGHDT and CDR2 YNNKEL come from the germline V gene (reference sequence). This CDR3 has 15 residues. With 3 bases clipped from V and 6 bases from J, the junction kept 6 bases outside the gene matches. CDR3 DNA: TGTGCCAGCAGCCAGGACAGGGGAGCTTTTCAGCCCCAGCATTTT. It is translated as CASSQDRGAFQPQHF.

The chain uses TRBV12-3 or TRBV12-4 and TRBJ2-1; the D gene is possibly TRBD2 (5 bases). The CDR3 loop spans 15 amino acids. Deletions cut 3 bases from V and 7 bases from J, with 16 bases between. The CDR3 bases are TGTGCCAGCAGTTTTAACGGGAAAGCTGGGAATGAGCAGTTCTTC. It encodes CASSFNGKAGNEQFF.

This clonotype was counted once. The chain carries TRBV3-1 and TRBJ2-1; 7 bases match TRBD2. Looked up from germline, CDR1 is LGHDT and CDR2 is YNNKEL (reference sequence). CDR3 length equals 19 residues. V gave up 3 bases and J gave up 4 bases; unmatched junction bases: 18. CDR3 region: CASSQQGLAAGPGYNEQFF. CDR3 DNA sequence: TGTGCCAGCAGCCAGCAAGGCCTAGCGGCAGGGCCGGGGTACAATGAGCAGTTCTTC.